This paragraph reports one TCR beta chain. The germline CDR1 and CDR2 sequences are KGHSH and LQKENI. The CDR3 totals 17 residues. V shed 3 bases, J shed 1 base, and the junction held 7 bases outside the gene matches. The record originates from a study of blood T cell repertoires in COVID-19. Looking at the study overall: Acute and convalescent COVID-19 specimens originated in the United States, Italy and Spain. T cells, B-cell-depleted T cells, or PBMCs supplied cDNA or gDNA.

Per the study methods: For nucleated cells, counts were estimated from reference gene primer amplification. The data were produced by immunoSEQ multiplex PCR, yet TCRdb's version contains in-frame clones alone and is incomplete. The DNA gave D and trimming, while V, J and clone size come from that table. The repertoire consists of about 260,000 clones, with about nine tenths occurring once and the leading ten covering roughly 3.9%. The TCR was taken from a man in his fifties or sixties who had recovered from COVID-19. The sequenced sample was peripheral blood. V usage is TRBV18 and J usage is TRBJ2-7; the match to TRBD2 covers 12 bases. CDR3 sequence (DNA): TGTGCCAGCTCACCGTCTAGCGGGGGGGTTTCTTCCTACGAGCAGTACTTC. It codes for CASSPSSGGVSSYEQYF.